This record covers a single T cell receptor beta chain. Using immunoSEQ multiplex PCR, the repertoire was profiled, and TCRdb retains in-frame clones only, with some absent. The data show about 80,000 clones, around 86% seen once. The data were obtained in a study of OX40 agonist ivuxolimab in advanced cancers. The V segment lost 3 bases and the J segment 2 bases; nucleotides outside the gene matches: 5. The CDR3 runs to 15 residues. Looked up from germline, CDR1 is KGHSH and CDR2 is LQKENI. This chain uses TRBV18 with TRBJ2-7; 9 bases line up with TRBD2. The material was CD4+ or CD8+ T cells sorted from blood, obtained in a trial of the OX40 agonist ivuxolimab. The source is an adult with an advanced solid tumor such as melanoma, head and neck, liver or kidney cancer. The CDR3 reads CASSPSSGATYEQYF. CDR3 bases: TGTGCCAGCTCACCCTCTAGCGGGGCTACCTACGAGCAGTACTTC.